This T cell receptor (beta chain) was captured in a study of shared clonotypes between healthy human individuals. Germline V gives CDR1 KGHSH, CDR2 LQKENI. The CDR3 totals 14 residues. Trimming took 4 bases from V and 5 from J, leaving 14 bases between them. Study results and caveats: Larger estimated richness was generally seen in naive subsets than in memory subsets.

Repertoires were generated with immunoSEQ multiplex PCR, while TCRdb's copy carries only in-frame clones and drops some. The sample includes some 550,000 clones, around 97% seen only once; the top ten take around 0.057%. For this clone: The antigen remains unidentified.

The material sequenced was naive CD4+ T cells sorted from blood. Noted subset: CD45RA+ positively selected. The chain couples TRBV18 to TRBJ2-5; D is ambiguous. The sequence was collected from a woman aged 25 to 45 in good health. The CDR3 DNA reads as TGTGCCAGCTCACGGTATAACGAACTCGAGACCCAGTACTTC. Residues: CASSRYNELETQYF.